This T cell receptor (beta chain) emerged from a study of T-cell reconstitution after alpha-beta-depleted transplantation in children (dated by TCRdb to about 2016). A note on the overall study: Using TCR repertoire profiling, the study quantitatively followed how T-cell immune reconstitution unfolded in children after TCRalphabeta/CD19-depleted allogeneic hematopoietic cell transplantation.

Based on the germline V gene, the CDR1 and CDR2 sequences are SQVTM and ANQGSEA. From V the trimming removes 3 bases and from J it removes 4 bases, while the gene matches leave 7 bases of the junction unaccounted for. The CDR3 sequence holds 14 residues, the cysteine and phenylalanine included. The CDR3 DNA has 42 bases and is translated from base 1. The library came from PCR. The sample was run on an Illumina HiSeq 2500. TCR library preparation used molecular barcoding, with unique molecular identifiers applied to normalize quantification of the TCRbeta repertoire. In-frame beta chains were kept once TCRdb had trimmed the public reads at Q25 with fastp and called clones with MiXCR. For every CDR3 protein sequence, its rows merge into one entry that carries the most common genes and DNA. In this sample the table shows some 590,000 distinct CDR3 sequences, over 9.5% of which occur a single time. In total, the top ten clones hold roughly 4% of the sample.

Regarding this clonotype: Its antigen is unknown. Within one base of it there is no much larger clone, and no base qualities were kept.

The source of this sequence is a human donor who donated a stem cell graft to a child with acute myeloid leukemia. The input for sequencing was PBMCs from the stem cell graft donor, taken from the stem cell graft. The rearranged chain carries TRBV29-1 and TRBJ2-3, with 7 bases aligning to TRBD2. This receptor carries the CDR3 CSVEGGGWADTQYF. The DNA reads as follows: TGCAGCGTTGAGGGGGGAGGGTGGGCAGATACGCAGTATTTT.